This T cell receptor (beta chain) derives from a study of human T cells and chemical hapten exposure. CDR3 size: 14 residues. Germline assignment: CDR1 SEHNR and CDR2 FQNEAQ (reference sequence). Between the trimmed V and J ends, which lost 6 bases and 4 bases, there was a span of 15 bases. In its sample, this clonotype was seen many times. MiXCR, run by TCRdb on the RACE reads, gives a single entry per CDR3 protein. The table shows 35,000 to 55,000 distinct CDR3 sequences, with about 3.5% occurring only once. Specified time point: healthy volunteer bleed at 6 weeks. The authors extracted total RNA from unfractionated whole blood.

The TCR sequence derives from a human donor in good health. Some clones in this sample may be carry-over from other donors' samples. Sequenced input: whole blood. The rearrangement joins TRBV7-9 to TRBJ1-2; D remains ambiguous. The CDR3 spells CASSILPGSYGYTF. CDR3 sequence (DNA): TGTGCCAGCAGTATTTTGCCGGGAAGCTATGGCTACACCTTC. The variable domain in full, completed from reference TRBV7-9 and TRBJ1-2, reads DTGVSQNPRHKITKRGQNVTFRCDPISEHNRLYWYRQTLGQGPEFLTYFQNEAQLEKSRLLSDRFSAERPKGSFSTLEIQRTEQGDSAMYLCASSILPGSYGYTFGSGTRLTVV.